This entry features one TCR beta chain sequence. The germline V gene has CDR1 ENHRY and CDR2 SYGVKD. V was cut by 4 bases and J by 10 bases, with 8 bases left in between. The CDR3 is 11 amino acids. The data were obtained in a study of OX40 agonist ivuxolimab in advanced cancers. Produced via immunoSEQ multiplex PCR; TCRdb's table is partial and in-frame only. In the table there are 67,000 or so clones, around four fifths of which are singletons. This TCR was recovered from an adult with an advanced solid tumor such as melanoma, head and neck, liver or kidney cancer. The starting material was CD4+ or CD8+ T cells sorted from blood, obtained in a trial of the OX40 agonist ivuxolimab. This chain connects TRBV10-3 to TRBJ2-1; D not resolved. CDR3 in amino acids: CAISGSYEQFF. The CDR3, as DNA: TGTGCCATCAGTGGAAGCTACGAGCAGTTCTTC.